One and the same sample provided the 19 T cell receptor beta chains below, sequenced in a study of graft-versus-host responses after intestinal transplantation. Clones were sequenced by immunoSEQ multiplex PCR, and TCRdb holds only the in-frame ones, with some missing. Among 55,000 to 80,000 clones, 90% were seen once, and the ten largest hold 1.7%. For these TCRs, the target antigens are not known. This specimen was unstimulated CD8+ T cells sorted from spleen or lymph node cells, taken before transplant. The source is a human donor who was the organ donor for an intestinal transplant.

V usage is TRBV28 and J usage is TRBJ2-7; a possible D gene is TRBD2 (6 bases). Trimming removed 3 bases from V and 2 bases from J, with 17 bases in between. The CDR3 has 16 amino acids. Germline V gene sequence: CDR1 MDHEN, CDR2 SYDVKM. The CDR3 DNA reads TGTGCCAGCAGTTTTTGGGTCCGGGGGTTGGCCTACGAGCAGTACTTC. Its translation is CASSFWVRGLAYEQYF. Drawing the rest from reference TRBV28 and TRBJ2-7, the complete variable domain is DVKVTQSSRYLVKRTGEKVFLECVQDMDHENMFWYRQDPGLGLRLIYFSYDVKMKEKGDIPEGYSVSREKKERFSLILESASTNQTSMYLCASSFWVRGLAYEQYFGPGTRLTVT.

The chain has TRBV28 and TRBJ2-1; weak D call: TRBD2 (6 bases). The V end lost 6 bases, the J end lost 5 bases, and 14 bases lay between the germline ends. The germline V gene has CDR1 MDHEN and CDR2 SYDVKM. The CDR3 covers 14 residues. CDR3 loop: CASSLTSSDNEQFF. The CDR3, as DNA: TGTGCCAGCAGCTTGACTAGTAGTGACAATGAGCAGTTCTTC.

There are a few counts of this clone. CDR3 in DNA: TGTGCCAGCAGCTTATCGGTTGAGCAGTTCTTC. Protein sequence: CASSLSVEQFF. The gene calls are TRBV7-2 and TRBJ2-1; no clear D. The CDR3 consists of 11 residues. The germline V and J ends were trimmed by 2 bases and 9 bases, with 5 bases remaining between them. Germline CDR1 SGHTA, CDR2 FQGNSA.

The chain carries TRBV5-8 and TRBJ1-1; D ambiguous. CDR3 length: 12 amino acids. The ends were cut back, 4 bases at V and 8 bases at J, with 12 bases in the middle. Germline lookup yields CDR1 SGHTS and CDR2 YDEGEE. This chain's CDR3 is CASSIISGEAFF. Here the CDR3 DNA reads TGTGCCAGCAGCATAATCTCGGGGGAAGCTTTCTTT.

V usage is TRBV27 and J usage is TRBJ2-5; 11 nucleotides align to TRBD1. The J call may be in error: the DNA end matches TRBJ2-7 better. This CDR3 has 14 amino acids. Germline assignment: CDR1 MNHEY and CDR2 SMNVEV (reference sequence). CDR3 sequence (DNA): TGTGCCAGCAGCCCCGGGACAGGGGGTTACGAGCAGTACTTC. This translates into CASSPGTGGYEQYF.

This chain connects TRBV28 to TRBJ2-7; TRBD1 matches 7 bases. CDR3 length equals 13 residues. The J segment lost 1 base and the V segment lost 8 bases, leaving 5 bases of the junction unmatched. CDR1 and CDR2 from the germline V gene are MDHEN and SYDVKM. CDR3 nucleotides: TGTGCCAGCGTACTGGGACAGTCCTACGAGCAGTACTTC. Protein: CASVLGQSYEQYF.

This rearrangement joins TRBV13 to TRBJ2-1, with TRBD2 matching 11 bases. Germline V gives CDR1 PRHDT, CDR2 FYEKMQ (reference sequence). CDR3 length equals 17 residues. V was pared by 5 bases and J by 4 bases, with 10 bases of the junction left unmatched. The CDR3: CASSTLAGGSAYNEQFF. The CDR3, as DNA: TGTGCCAGCAGCACCTTAGCGGGAGGGTCCGCTTACAATGAGCAGTTCTTC.

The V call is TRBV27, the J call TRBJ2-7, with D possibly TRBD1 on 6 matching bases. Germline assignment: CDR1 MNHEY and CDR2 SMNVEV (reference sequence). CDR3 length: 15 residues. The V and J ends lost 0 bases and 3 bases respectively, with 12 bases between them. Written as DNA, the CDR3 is TGTGCCAGCAGTTTATCGGGACATTTCCTCTACGAGCAGTACTTC. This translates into CASSLSGHFLYEQYF.

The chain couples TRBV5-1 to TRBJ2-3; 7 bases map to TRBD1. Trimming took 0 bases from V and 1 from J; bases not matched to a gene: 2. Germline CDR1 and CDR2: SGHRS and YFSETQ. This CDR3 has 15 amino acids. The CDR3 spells CASSLDRGRTDTQYF. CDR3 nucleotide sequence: TGCGCCAGCAGCTTGGACAGGGGTCGCACAGATACGCAGTATTTT. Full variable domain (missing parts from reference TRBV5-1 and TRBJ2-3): KAGVTQTPRYLIKTRGQQVTLSCSPISGHRSVSWYQQTPGQGLQFLFEYFSETQRNKGNFPGRFSGRQFSNSRSEMNVSTLELGDSALYLCASSLDRGRTDTQYFGPGTRLTVL.

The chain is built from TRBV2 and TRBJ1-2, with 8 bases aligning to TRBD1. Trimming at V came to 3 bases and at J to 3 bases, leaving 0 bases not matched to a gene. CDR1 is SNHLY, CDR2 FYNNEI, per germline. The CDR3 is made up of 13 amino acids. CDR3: CASSDRGHYGYTF. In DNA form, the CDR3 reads TGTGCCAGCAGTGACAGGGGGCACTATGGCTACACCTTC.

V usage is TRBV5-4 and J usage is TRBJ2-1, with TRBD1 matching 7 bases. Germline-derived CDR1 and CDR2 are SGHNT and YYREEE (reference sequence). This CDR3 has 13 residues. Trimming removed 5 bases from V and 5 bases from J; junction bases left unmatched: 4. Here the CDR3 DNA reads TGTGCCAGCAGATCTGGGACAGACAATGAGCAGTTCTTC. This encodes CASRSGTDNEQFF.

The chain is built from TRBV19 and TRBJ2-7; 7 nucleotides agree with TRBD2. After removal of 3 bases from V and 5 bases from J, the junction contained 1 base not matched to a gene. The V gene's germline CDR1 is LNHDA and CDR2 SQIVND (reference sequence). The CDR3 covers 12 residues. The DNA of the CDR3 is TGTGCCAGTAGTATGGGGGGGAACGAGCAGTACTTC. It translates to CASSMGGNEQYF.

The CDR3 loop reads CASGQNEKLFF. CDR3 sequence (DNA): TGTGCCAGCGGCCAGAATGAAAAACTGTTTTTT. J is TRBJ1-4 and V is TRBV7-9; D ambiguous. Germline V gene lookup returns CDR1 SEHNR and CDR2 FQNEAQ (reference sequence). The length of the CDR3 is 11 residues. V lost 8 bases and J 5 bases, leaving 6 bases between the germline ends.

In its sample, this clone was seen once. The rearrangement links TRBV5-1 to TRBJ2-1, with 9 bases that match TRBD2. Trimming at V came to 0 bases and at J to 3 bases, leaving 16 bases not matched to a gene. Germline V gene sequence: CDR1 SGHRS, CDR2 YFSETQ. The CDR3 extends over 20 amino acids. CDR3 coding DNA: TGCGCCAGCAGCTTGGTTGTTAGCGGGAGATCACCCTCGTACTACAATGAGCAGTTCTTC. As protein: CASSLVVSGRSPSYYNEQFF.

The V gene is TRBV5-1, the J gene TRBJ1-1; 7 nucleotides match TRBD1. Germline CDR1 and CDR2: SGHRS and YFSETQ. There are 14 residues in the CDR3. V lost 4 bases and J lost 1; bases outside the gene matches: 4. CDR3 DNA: TGCGCCAGCAGCGTGGGACAGACGAACACTGAAGCTTTCTTT. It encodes CASSVGQTNTEAFF.

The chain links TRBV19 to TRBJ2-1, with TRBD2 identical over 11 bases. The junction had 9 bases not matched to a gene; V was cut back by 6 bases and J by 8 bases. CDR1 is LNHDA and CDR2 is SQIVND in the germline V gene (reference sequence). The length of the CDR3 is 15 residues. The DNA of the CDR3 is TGTGCCAGTAGGAAACTAGCGGGAGAATCGGATGAGCAGTTCTTC. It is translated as CASRKLAGESDEQFF.

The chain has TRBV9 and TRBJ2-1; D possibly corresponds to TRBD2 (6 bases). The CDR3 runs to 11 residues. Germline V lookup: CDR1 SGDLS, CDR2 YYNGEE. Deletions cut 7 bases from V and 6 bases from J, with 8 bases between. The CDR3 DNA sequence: TGTGCCAGCGGGGACTCCAATGAGCAGTTCTTC. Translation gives CASGDSNEQFF.

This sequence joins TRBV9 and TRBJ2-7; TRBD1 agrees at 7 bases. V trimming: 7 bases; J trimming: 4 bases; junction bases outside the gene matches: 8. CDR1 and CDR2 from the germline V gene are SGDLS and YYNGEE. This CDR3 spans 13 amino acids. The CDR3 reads CASGPGQQYEQYF. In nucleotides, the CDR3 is TGTGCCAGCGGGCCGGGACAGCAATACGAGCAGTACTTC.

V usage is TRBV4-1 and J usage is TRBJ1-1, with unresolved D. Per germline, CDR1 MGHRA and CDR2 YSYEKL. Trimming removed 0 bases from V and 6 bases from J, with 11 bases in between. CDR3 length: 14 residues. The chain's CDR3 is CASSQDALGPEAFF. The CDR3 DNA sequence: TGCGCCAGCAGCCAAGACGCCCTAGGCCCTGAAGCTTTCTTT.